This T cell receptor (beta chain) is from a study of response to subunit inactivated influenza vaccine. Trimming removed 1 base from V and 3 bases from J; junction bases left unmatched: 3. The germline CDR1 and CDR2 sequences are MGHRA and YSYEKL. CDR3 length: 14 amino acids. TCRdb independently ran MiXCR on the RT-PCR reads; one entry per CDR3 protein. The sample consists of approximately 570,000 distinct CDR3 sequences, approximately 7.7% of them appearing once. This clonotype was counted many times. The receptor was isolated from a man between 45 and 75 years old who received an inactivated influenza vaccine. The specimen was PBMCs from blood, collected less than 25 months after vaccination. V is TRBV4-1 and J is TRBJ2-7; 7 bases map to TRBD1. CDR3 sequence (DNA): TGCGCCAGCAGCCAAGTAACAGGGGTCTACGAGCAGTACTTC. Residues: CASSQVTGVYEQYF.